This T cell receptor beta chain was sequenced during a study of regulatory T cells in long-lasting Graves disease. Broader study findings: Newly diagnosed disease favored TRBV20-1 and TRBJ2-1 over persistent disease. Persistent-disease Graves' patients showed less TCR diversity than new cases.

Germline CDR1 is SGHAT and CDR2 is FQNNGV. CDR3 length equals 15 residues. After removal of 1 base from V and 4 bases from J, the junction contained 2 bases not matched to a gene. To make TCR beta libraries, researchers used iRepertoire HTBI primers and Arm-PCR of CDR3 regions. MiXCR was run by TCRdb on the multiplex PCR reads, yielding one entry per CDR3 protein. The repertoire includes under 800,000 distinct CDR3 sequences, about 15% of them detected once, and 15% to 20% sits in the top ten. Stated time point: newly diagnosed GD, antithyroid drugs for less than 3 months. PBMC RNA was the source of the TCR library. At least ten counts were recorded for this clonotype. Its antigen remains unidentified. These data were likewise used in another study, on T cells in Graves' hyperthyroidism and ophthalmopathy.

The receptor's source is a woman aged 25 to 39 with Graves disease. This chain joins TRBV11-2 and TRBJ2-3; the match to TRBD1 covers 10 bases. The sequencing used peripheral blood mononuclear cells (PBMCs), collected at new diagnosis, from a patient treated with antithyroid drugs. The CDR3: CASSLGTGGSDTQYF. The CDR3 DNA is TGTGCCAGCAGCTTAGGGACAGGGGGTTCAGATACGCAGTATTTT.